This T cell receptor (beta chain) was retrieved from a study of cytomegalovirus exposure and HLA in healthy donors. A remark on this clone: Its specificity is unknown.

The donors were part of the roughly 130-subject validation cohort, which stood apart from the 666-subject first cohort. Study-wide results and caveats: A list of about 160 TCR beta chains associated with cytomegalovirus was given. The TCR clusters that emerged in the first cohort tended, a later analysis found, to co-occur in the approximately 110 validation repertoires. Whilst most TCR sequences proved rare, a subset of public TCRs occurred across many donors.

Assay: immunoSEQ multiplex PCR; the TCRdb copy retains only in-frame clones and omits some. The sample has 200,000 or so clones, 75% to 90% seen once. The CDR3 runs to 15 residues. V shed 0 bases and J 4 bases; nucleotides not matched to a gene: 2. Germline CDR1 reads SGHNT; CDR2 reads YYREEE (reference sequence). The chain links TRBV5-4 to TRBJ2-2, with TRBD2 identical over 8 bases. Sequencing was performed on PBMCs. This sequence was found in a man aged 18 to 29 in good health and CMV-seropositive. The CDR3 loop reads CASSLGTSRTGELFF. The CDR3 nucleotides are TGTGCCAGCAGCTTGGGGACTAGCCGCACCGGGGAGCTGTTTTTT.